One sample yielded the 22 T cell receptor beta chains listed below, sequenced in a study of blood T cells in healthy people across ages. PCR was performed a second time for roughly 7 to 12 cycles using a sample-barcoded 5' primer and a J-beta primer mix. In TCRdb, the 5' RACE reads were re-called with MiXCR into one record per CDR3 protein. The sample has 750,000 to 850,000 distinct CDR3 sequences; roughly 25% are singletons. These data also formed part of another study, on T cells of mothers and their children.

Sequenced: blood. These receptors were taken from a boy aged 10-17 years in good health.

Comments on this clonotype: This likely comes from a read error, as the CDR3 has no conserved phenylalanine or tryptophan at its end. The chain joins TRBV28 to TRBJ2-5; D unresolved. Trimming took 0 bases from V and 0 from J, leaving 5 bases between them. This CDR3 comprises 14 residues. Looked up from germline, CDR1 is MDHEN and CDR2 is SYDVKM. The CDR3 spells CASSLCVYQETQYL. As DNA, the CDR3 is TGTGCCAGCAGTTTATGCGTGTACCAAGAGACCCAGTACCTC.

This clonotype showed up just a few times. V gene TRBV2 combines with J gene TRBJ2-2, with TRBD1 matching 7 bases. After removal of 7 bases from V and 6 bases from J, the junction contained 8 bases not matched to a gene. Germline CDR1 is SNHLY and CDR2 is FYNNEI. The CDR3 consists of 14 residues. The DNA for the CDR3 is TGTGCCAGCAAGGACAGGTTTGTCGCCGGGGAGCTGTTTTTT. Translated, it gives CASKDRFVAGELFF.

The J gene is TRBJ2-1, the V gene TRBV28; a possible D gene is TRBD2 (6 bases). Gene TRBJ2-7 matches the end of the DNA better, so the J call may be wrong. Germline V gene sequence: CDR1 MDHEN, CDR2 SYDVKM. CDR3 length: 16 amino acids. The CDR3 loop is CASSPLGGIRIYEQYF. CDR3 DNA sequence: TGTGCCAGCAGCCCACTGGGGGGAATACGGATCTACGAGCAGTACTTC.

This clonotype showed up just a few times. This sequence joins TRBV4-3 and TRBJ2-1, with 8 positions matching TRBD2. The V segment lost 0 bases and the J segment 7 bases; nucleotides outside the gene matches: 5. The germline CDR1 and CDR2 sequences are LGHNA and YSLEER. This CDR3 comprises 15 residues. This chain's CDR3 is CASSQDPGGGNEQFF. The CDR3 nucleotides read TGCGCCAGCAGCCAAGATCCGGGAGGGGGAAATGAGCAGTTCTTC.

The chain has TRBV20-1 and TRBJ2-3; the match to TRBD1 covers 8 bases. CDR1 is DFQATT and CDR2 is SNEGSKA in the germline V gene (reference sequence). This CDR3 is built from 15 residues. The junction had 11 bases not matched to a gene; V was cut back by 6 bases and J by 3 bases. CDR3 residues: CSAEKTGELTDTQYF. Written as DNA, the CDR3 is TGCAGTGCAGAGAAGACAGGGGAATTGACAGATACGCAGTATTTT.

This clonotype was found a few times. The genes are TRBV6-2 or TRBV6-3 and TRBJ1-2, with 10 bases identical to TRBD1. This CDR3 has 16 amino acids. Germline V gene data show CDR1 as MNHEY and CDR2 as SVGEGT. V dropped 4 bases and J dropped 1; count of bases not matched to a gene: 6. The CDR3 DNA sequence: TGTGCCAGCAGTTTCGACGGGACAGGGGTTAACTATGGCTACACCTTC. Translated, it gives CASSFDGTGVNYGYTF.

This clonotype showed up many times. This chain connects TRBV6-1 to TRBJ2-3; 12 bases map to TRBD2. Unmatched junction bases numbered 1, after V lost 2 bases and J lost 4 bases. Germline CDR1 reads MNHNS; CDR2 reads SASEGT. The CDR3 length is 15 residues. CDR3 amino acids: CASSETSGGPDTQYF. CDR3 DNA sequence: TGTGCCAGCAGTGAAACTAGCGGGGGGCCAGATACGCAGTATTTT.

The chain is built from TRBV11-2 and TRBJ2-5; 7 bases line up with TRBD2. The V and J ends lost 2 bases and 4 bases, in that order; junction bases with no gene match: 4. CDR1 is SGHAT, CDR2 FQNNGV, per germline. The CDR3 covers 14 residues. The DNA of the CDR3 is TGTGCCAGCAGCTTAAGCTCTAGCGGAGAGACCCAGTACTTC. This sequence encodes CASSLSSSGETQYF.

V is TRBV7-9 and J is TRBJ2-3; TRBD2 matches at 8 bases. Germline assignment: CDR1 SEHNR and CDR2 FQNEAQ (reference sequence). This CDR3 is built from 15 residues. After removal of 2 bases from V and 6 bases from J, the junction contained 7 bases not matched to a gene. The CDR3 loop reads CASSLLAGPRDTQYF. CDR3 DNA: TGTGCCAGCAGCTTACTAGCGGGCCCAAGGGATACGCAGTATTTT.

The CDR3 DNA reads TGTGCCAGCAGCCGAGGACAGCTCGAGACCCAGTACTTC. It codes for CASSRGQLETQYF. The rearrangement joins TRBV2 to TRBJ2-5, with D tentatively TRBD1 (6 bases). CDR1 is SNHLY and CDR2 is FYNNEI in the germline V gene. Trimming left V 6 bases short and J 5 bases short, with 13 bases between. CDR3 size: 13 residues.

This clonotype was seen more than once but under ten times. The chain uses TRBV6-1 and TRBJ2-7; D remains unclear. With 2 bases removed from V and 2 bases from J, the gap between germline ends came to 16 bases. Germline CDR1 is MNHNS and CDR2 is SASEGT. The CDR3 sequence is 16 residues long. The CDR3 DNA follows: TGTGCCAGCAGTGAACCCCTGCACAGCCTTACCTACGAGCAGTACTTC. Protein sequence: CASSEPLHSLTYEQYF.

This clonotype occurred a few times. The J gene is TRBJ2-2, the V gene TRBV29-1, with 13 bases lining up with TRBD2. This CDR3 has 15 residues. Per the germline V gene, CDR1 is SQVTM and CDR2 is ANQGSEA. V shed 6 bases, J shed 6 bases, and the junction held 7 bases outside the gene matches. For the CDR3, the DNA is TGCAGCGTCCGACTAGCGGGAGGAGGATCCGGGGAGCTGTTTTTT. It is translated as CSVRLAGGGSGELFF.

The V gene is TRBV29-1, the J gene TRBJ2-5, with D perhaps TRBD2 (5 bases). The length of the CDR3 is 11 residues. V lost 8 bases and J lost 5, with 12 bases in between. Looked up from germline, CDR1 is SQVTM and CDR2 is ANQGSEA. The DNA for the CDR3 is TGCAGCATACAGCCGGGGGAGACCCAGTACTTC. It yields the protein CSIQPGETQYF.

About this clonotype itself: A junction end diverges from the germline sequence, so it may reflect a read error. This chain connects TRBV6-4 to TRBJ2-1; 15 positions agree with TRBD2. The CDR3 is 19 amino acids. Germline V gene data show CDR1 as MRHNA and CDR2 as SNTAGT. The CDR3 spells CACSDVGLAGGKSYNEQFF. As DNA, the CDR3 is TGTGCCTGCAGTGACGTGGGACTAGCGGGGGGTAAATCCTACAATGAGCAGTTCTTC.

Only a few counts were recorded for this clonotype. This sequence joins TRBV2 and TRBJ1-4; weak D call: TRBD1 (5 bases). V lost 8 bases, J lost 8 bases, and 21 bases lay in between. Germline CDR1 reads SNHLY; CDR2 reads FYNNEI. There are 15 residues in the CDR3. CDR3: CASVTAGTAQEKLFF. CDR3 DNA sequence: TGTGCCAGCGTCACGGCGGGGACGGCCCAGGAAAAACTGTTTTTT.

This sequence joins TRBV20-1 and TRBJ1-6; no clear D gene. There are 13 residues in the CDR3. CDR1 and CDR2 (germline): DFQATT, SNEGSKA (reference sequence). With 0 bases removed from V and 4 bases from J, the gap between germline ends came to 4 bases. This CDR3 is CSAREDYNSPLHF. For the CDR3, the DNA is TGCAGTGCTAGAGAAGATTATAATTCACCCCTCCACTTT.

This clonotype occurred a few times. The V gene is TRBV7-2, the J gene TRBJ1-5, with unresolved D. The germline V gene encodes CDR1 SGHTA and CDR2 FQGNSA. V lost 3 bases and J 3 bases, leaving 6 bases between the germline ends. This CDR3 has 13 residues. The CDR3 spells CASSLGFNQPQHF. CDR3 DNA: TGTGCCAGCAGCTTGGGGTTCAATCAGCCCCAGCATTTT.

The chain links TRBV27 to TRBJ1-5; D perhaps matches TRBD1 (6 bases). The germline gives CDR1 MNHEY, CDR2 SMNVEV (reference sequence). V lost 8 bases and J lost 7, with 21 bases in between. This CDR3 is built from 15 residues. CDR3 in amino acids: CASGQDRTAGQPQHF. In DNA form, the CDR3 reads TGTGCCAGCGGCCAAGACAGGACAGCGGGACAGCCCCAGCATTTT.

This clonotype occurred many times. The chain uses TRBV15 and TRBJ2-4, with a tentative D call TRBD1 (6 bases). This CDR3 comprises 15 residues. Germline CDR1 reads LNHNV; CDR2 reads YYDKDF (reference sequence). The V gene lost 0 bases and the J gene lost 3 bases, with 9 bases spanning the gap. CDR3 sequence (DNA): TGTGCCACCAGCAGAGACCGGGACAACAAAAACATTCAGTACTTC. As protein: CATSRDRDNKNIQYF.

This clonotype appeared a few times. This rearrangement joins TRBV3-1 to TRBJ1-1, with TRBD1 as a possible D gene (5 bases). CDR3 length: 14 amino acids. The germline V gene has CDR1 LGHDT and CDR2 YNNKEL (reference sequence). Trimming took 1 base from V and 3 from J, leaving 9 bases between them. The CDR3 loop reads CASSQGLGDTEAFF. CDR3 coding DNA: TGTGCCAGCAGCCAAGGGCTGGGGGACACTGAAGCTTTCTTT.

The chain couples TRBV7-2 to TRBJ1-4; D gene unclear. Germline CDR1 SGHTA, CDR2 FQGNSA. V lost 5 bases to trimming and J lost 2 bases, with 12 bases between them. This CDR3 has 15 residues. The CDR3 bases are TGTGCCAGCAGCGTGGAGTTTGCGACTAATGAAAAACTGTTTTTT. Protein: CASSVEFATNEKLFF. The full variable domain, with the rest looked up from reference TRBV7-2 and TRBJ1-4, is GAGVSQSPSNKVTEKGKDVELRCDPISGHTALYWYRQSLGQGLEFLIYFQGNSAPDKSGLPSDRFSAERTGGSVSTLTIQRTQQEDSAVYLCASSVEFATNEKLFFGSGTQLSVL.

The gene calls are TRBV7-9 and TRBJ1-4; D might be TRBD1 (5 bases). Trimming shortened V by 6 bases and J by 8 bases, and 10 bases separated the two germline ends. The germline gives CDR1 SEHNR, CDR2 FQNEAQ (reference sequence). This CDR3 comprises 12 residues. In DNA, the CDR3 is TGTGCCAGCAGTGGGGGGGGGGAAAAACTGTTTTTT. It specifies CASSGGGEKLFF.